This TCR beta chain emerged from a study of blood T cells in healthy people across ages. Study findings and constraints: Unsorted PBMC material precluded a definitive naive versus antigen-experienced comparison. Estimates of total diversity, which came from one million sequenced T cells, were considered to be underestimates.

In this sample, this clonotype turned up a few times. What it binds is unknown. Every sample had a minimum of 6 million PBMCs isolated. A sample-barcoded 5' primer and a J-beta primer mix were used in a second PCR of roughly 6 to 11 cycles. Each CDR3 protein gets one entry after TCRdb re-called the 5' RACE reads with MiXCR. Of around 1,000,000 distinct CDR3 sequences detected, approximately 25% appear once; the ten largest clones hold about 0.8%. With 8 bases removed from V and 7 bases from J, the gap between germline ends came to 12 bases. This CDR3 region has 11 residues. Per germline, CDR1 SQVTM and CDR2 ANQGSEA. These data were also filed under a second study, of T cells of mothers and their children. That publication notes: Per mother, over 10 million TCR beta CDR3 reads were obtained; per child, approximately 3.2 million.

The sample consisted of blood. The chain couples TRBV29-1 to TRBJ2-1, with a weak D call TRBD1 (5 bases). This sequence was found in a girl aged 2-15 years in good health. CDR3 amino acids: CSPQKGNEQFF. For the CDR3, the DNA is TGCAGCCCCCAGAAGGGGAATGAGCAGTTCTTC.